Below, 26 T cell receptor beta chains from the same sample are listed, as sequenced in a study of control samples from healthy donors and cancer patients (dated by TCRdb to 2019 to 2021). The method was the immunoSEQ multiplex PCR assay. TCRdb re-hosts the immuneACCESS table, in-frame sequences only. Its copies lack some clones; in the studies checked, an unresolved V gene accounts for under half of them, and the cause for the rest is not known. The sample table lists about 410,000 clones, 90% of them with a count of one. The ten largest make up just under 6.5% of the sample. Sequencing was performed on PBMCs. The source of these receptors is a man aged 35-49 years with head and neck cancer.

This clone was counted a single time. The rearrangement uses TRBV5-1 and TRBJ2-3; 8 nucleotides match TRBD2. The CDR3 runs to 15 residues. Germline CDR1 and CDR2: SGHRS and YFSETQ. With 4 bases clipped from V and 3 bases from J, the junction kept 7 bases outside the gene matches. The CDR3 nucleotides read TGCGCCAGCAGCCCCGGGGGGGCCGGGACAGATACGCAGTATTTT. This codes for CASSPGGAGTDTQYF.

The chain links TRBV4-1 to TRBJ2-5; D is tentatively TRBD1 or TRBD2 (5 bases each). Germline CDR1 and CDR2: MGHRA and YSYEKL. The V end lost 2 bases, the J end lost 5 bases, and 18 bases lay between the germline ends. The CDR3 covers 16 residues. DNA for the CDR3: TGCGCCAGCAGCCAATTAAAGGACTCGGCAGGGGAGACCCAGTACTTC. Its protein is CASSQLKDSAGETQYF.

The CDR3 DNA follows: TGTGCCAGCAGCTTAGGTCGGGGGAGCACAGATACGCAGTATTTT. The encoded protein is CASSLGRGSTDTQYF. This chain links TRBV7-9 with TRBJ2-3, with a possible D match to TRBD2 (6 bases). CDR3 length: 15 amino acids. The germline CDR1 and CDR2 sequences are SEHNR and FQNEAQ (reference sequence). Trimming left V 1 base short and J 0 bases short, with 8 bases between. The full variable domain, rest sourced from reference TRBV7-9 and TRBJ2-3, is DTGVSQNPRHKITKRGQNVTFRCDPISEHNRLYWYRQTLGQGPEFLTYFQNEAQLEKSRLLSDRFSAERPKGSFSTLEIQRTEQGDSAMYLCASSLGRGSTDTQYFGPGTRLTVL.

The V gene is TRBV11-3, the J gene TRBJ2-7; D is perhaps TRBD2 (6 bases). Trimming took off 2 bases at V and 3 bases at J, with 14 bases between the two ends. From germline, CDR1 is SGHNT and CDR2 YENEEA. The CDR3 has 15 residues. For the CDR3, the DNA is TGTGCCAGCAGCTTAAGGGACTCCCCCAACTACGAGCAGTACTTC. This gives the protein CASSLRDSPNYEQYF.

In this sample, this clone turned up a few times. The chain combines TRBV7-9 with TRBJ1-4; TRBD1 matches at 10 bases. Germline V gene data show CDR1 as SEHNR and CDR2 as FQNEAQ (reference sequence). This CDR3 comprises 17 residues. Trimming took 7 bases from V and 5 from J; bases not matched to a gene: 13. This CDR3 reads CASTKDRGPEGNEKLFF. CDR3 DNA sequence: TGTGCCAGCACCAAAGACAGGGGGCCGGAGGGAAATGAAAAACTGTTTTTT.

V gene TRBV6-2 or TRBV6-3 combines with J gene TRBJ2-2; 11 bases map to TRBD2. V trimming: 2 bases; J trimming: 7 bases; junction bases outside the gene matches: 12. In germline, CDR1 is MNHEY, CDR2 SVGEGT. The CDR3 has 18 amino acids. The CDR3, as DNA: TGTGCCAGCAGTTACGGGGAACTAGCGGGGGCCCTCGACGGGGAGCTGTTTTTT. This codes for CASSYGELAGALDGELFF.

This chain connects TRBV10-3 to TRBJ1-2; TRBD1 agrees at 10 bases. CDR3 length: 14 residues. Trimming at V came to 6 bases and at J to 4 bases, leaving 5 bases not matched to a gene. The germline V gene has CDR1 ENHRY and CDR2 SYGVKD. The CDR3 region has the DNA TGTGCCATCAGGGGGACAGGGGCCCGCTATGGCTACACCTTC. Translating gives CAIRGTGARYGYTF.

This chain uses TRBV3-1 (or the pseudogene TRBV3-2) with TRBJ1-3; maybe TRBD1 (6 bases). Deletions cut 3 bases from V and 5 bases from J, with 14 bases between. The germline V gene encodes CDR1 LGHDT and CDR2 YNNKEL (reference sequence). The length of the CDR3 is 15 residues. The CDR3 DNA follows: TGTGCCAGCAGCCAGACGCAGGGGTATAGAAACACCATATATTTT. Amino acid sequence: CASSQTQGYRNTIYF.

The chain has TRBV20-1 and TRBJ1-2, with D unclear. The CDR3 is 11 residues long. Trimming took 7 bases from V and 2 from J, leaving 8 bases between them. Looked up from germline, CDR1 is DFQATT and CDR2 is SNEGSKA (reference sequence). The DNA for the CDR3 is TGCAGTGAAACAGAGAACTATGGCTACACCTTC. This sequence encodes CSETENYGYTF.

V is TRBV11-2 and J is TRBJ2-5; 11 bases agree with TRBD2. CDR1 and CDR2 from the germline V gene are SGHAT and FQNNGV. The J segment lost 5 bases and the V segment lost 3 bases, leaving 8 bases of the junction unmatched. CDR3 length: 16 residues. Written as DNA, the CDR3 is TGTGCCAGCAGCTTTGGTAGCGGGGGGGCCGGGGAGACCCAGTACTTC. Its protein product is CASSFGSGGAGETQYF.

The CDR3 reads CASSDRFTGELFF. CDR3 bases: TGTGCCAGCTCGGACAGGTTCACCGGGGAGCTGTTTTTT. The V call is TRBV19, the J call TRBJ2-2; 7 bases match TRBD1. This CDR3 comprises 13 residues. Germline CDR1 LNHDA, CDR2 SQIVND (reference sequence). After removal of 9 bases from V and 4 bases from J, the junction contained 5 bases not matched to a gene.

Comments on this clone: No DNA is shown, since the ends of the CDR3 on it are uncertain; the CDR3 is the one TCRdb lists. V usage is TRBV6-5 and J usage is TRBJ1-1. The CDR3 sequence runs 12 residues, both termini included. CDR1 MNHEY and CDR2 SVGAGI come from the germline V gene. The CDR3: CASSSSSGWAFF.

This clone was seen more than once but under ten times. The rearrangement joins TRBV5-4 to TRBJ1-2; D uncertain. This CDR3 spans 15 amino acids. Germline CDR1 reads SGHNT; CDR2 reads YYREEE (reference sequence). Trimming pared 0 bases from V and 4 bases from J, leaving 13 bases between. The CDR3 region is CASSLASDLFYGYTF. The CDR3 DNA is TGTGCCAGCAGCTTGGCCTCGGACCTCTTCTATGGCTACACCTTC. The entire variable domain, with the rest obtained from reference TRBV5-4 and TRBJ1-2, is as follows: ETGVTQSPTHLIKTRGQQVTLRCSSQSGHNTVSWYQQALGQGPQFIFQYYREEENGRGNFPPRFSGLQFPNYSSELNVNALELDDSALYLCASSLASDLFYGYTFGSGTRLTVV.

This chain uses TRBV5-5 with TRBJ1-1; no definite D call. The CDR3 has 14 residues. Germline V CDR1 and CDR2: SGHKS, YYEKEE (reference sequence). V shed 0 bases and J shed 6 bases, with 12 bases lying between them. CDR3 region: CASSLVADGAEAFF. The CDR3 DNA reads TGTGCCAGCAGCTTGGTGGCGGATGGGGCTGAAGCTTTCTTT. The whole variable domain, remainder taken from reference TRBV5-5 and TRBJ1-1, is DAGVTQSPTHLIKTRGQQVTLRCSPISGHKSVSWYQQVLGQGPQFIFQYYEKEERGRGNFPDRFSARQFPNYSSELNVNALLLGDSALYLCASSLVADGAEAFFGQGTRLTVV.

This chain links TRBV28 with TRBJ2-3; TRBD1 aligns across 10 bases. With 8 bases clipped from V and 7 bases from J, the junction kept 9 bases outside the gene matches. CDR1 and CDR2 (germline): MDHEN, SYDVKM. CDR3 size: 14 residues. The CDR3 coding sequence is TGTGCCAGCGCCGGGACAGGGGTTAAATATACGCAGTATTTT. Protein product: CASAGTGVKYTQYF.

The J gene is TRBJ1-2, the V gene TRBV7-2, with 7 bases fitting TRBD1. CDR3 length: 15 amino acids. Germline V gene lookup returns CDR1 SGHTA and CDR2 FQGNSA. The J segment lost 4 bases and the V segment lost 3 bases, leaving 8 bases of the junction unmatched. The CDR3 coding sequence is TGTGCCAGCAGCTTTAACAACCGACAGGGCTATGGCTACACCTTC. It is translated as CASSFNNRQGYGYTF.

The chain employs TRBV27 and TRBJ2-2; TRBD1 or TRBD2 may be the D gene (6 bases each). Trimming cost V 8 bases and J 3 bases, with 22 bases left between them. Germline loops: CDR1 MNHEY, CDR2 SMNVEV (reference sequence). The CDR3 sequence is 17 residues long. CDR3 amino acids: CASRFSPGGLDTGELFF. CDR3 DNA sequence: TGTGCCAGCCGATTCTCGCCCGGGGGCCTCGACACCGGGGAGCTGTTTTTT.

The gene calls are TRBV7-2 and TRBJ1-2; D is undetermined. The V gene lost 5 bases and the J gene lost 2 bases, with 12 bases spanning the gap. Germline CDR1 is SGHTA and CDR2 is FQGNSA. This CDR3 is 14 amino acids long. The CDR3 region has the DNA TGTGCCAGCAGCCCACAACAGCAAAACTATGGCTACACCTTC. Translation: CASSPQQQNYGYTF.

The chain joins TRBV5-1 to TRBJ2-5, with D perhaps matching TRBD2 (5 bases). Germline CDR1 reads SGHRS; CDR2 reads YFSETQ. V lost 3 bases, J lost 0 bases, and 15 bases lay in between. The CDR3 is 16 residues long. CDR3 loop: CASSSPAGPYQETQYF. The CDR3 region has the DNA TGCGCCAGCAGCTCCCCGGCGGGTCCGTACCAAGAGACCCAGTACTTC. Variable domain in full (rest from reference TRBV5-1 and TRBJ2-5): KAGVTQTPRYLIKTRGQQVTLSCSPISGHRSVSWYQQTPGQGLQFLFEYFSETQRNKGNFPGRFSGRQFSNSRSEMNVSTLELGDSALYLCASSSPAGPYQETQYFGPGTRLLVL.

The chain is built from TRBV18 and TRBJ2-7; D is perhaps TRBD1 (5 bases). The CDR3 extends over 16 amino acids. V gave up 4 bases and J gave up 3 bases, with 19 bases separating them. Germline CDR1 KGHSH, CDR2 LQKENI. In DNA form, the CDR3 reads TGTGCCAGCTCACTGCTCAGGTTGGACACTGGCTACGAGCAGTACTTC. Translated, it gives CASSLLRLDTGYEQYF.

The chain is built from TRBV6-5 and TRBJ2-7; 11 bases map to TRBD2. Trimming took 7 bases from V and 7 from J; bases not matched to a gene: 6. This CDR3 has 13 residues. Germline V gene data show CDR1 as MNHEY and CDR2 as SVGAGI. CDR3 amino acids: CASKIAGGHEQYF. The CDR3 DNA follows: TGTGCCAGCAAAATAGCGGGAGGGCATGAGCAGTACTTC.

The chain has TRBV6-5 and TRBJ1-5; TRBD1 matches 7 bases. V dropped 5 bases and J dropped 2; count of bases not matched to a gene: 3. Germline CDR1 and CDR2: MNHEY and SVGAGI. The CDR3 runs 14 residues. The CDR3 here is CASSITGGNQPQHF. The DNA for the CDR3 is TGTGCCAGCAGTATAACAGGGGGCAATCAGCCCCAGCATTTT.

V and J are TRBV7-8 and TRBJ1-3; 7 bases match TRBD1. CDR1 is SGHVS and CDR2 is FQNEAQ in the germline V gene. The CDR3 has 18 amino acids. Trimming at V came to 4 bases and at J to 6 bases, leaving 18 bases not matched to a gene. The CDR3 sequence: CASSSGQLGQSIVNTIYF. DNA for the CDR3: TGTGCCAGCAGCTCTGGTCAACTGGGACAGTCGATTGTAAACACCATATATTTT.

This rearrangement joins TRBV10-3 to TRBJ2-7; possible D gene TRBD1, 6 bases. Deletions cut 4 bases from V and 0 bases from J, with 13 bases between. CDR1 and CDR2 (germline): ENHRY, SYGVKD. The CDR3 totals 15 residues. CDR3: CAISGAGVSSYEQYF. CDR3 bases: TGTGCCATCAGTGGAGCAGGGGTGAGCTCCTACGAGCAGTACTTC.

The rearrangement joins TRBV5-1 to TRBJ2-7; the match to TRBD1 covers 8 bases. With 4 bases clipped from V and 5 bases from J, the junction kept 11 bases outside the gene matches. This CDR3 comprises 15 residues. CDR1 and CDR2 from the germline V gene are SGHRS and YFSETQ. CDR3 in DNA: TGCGCCAGCAGCCCTCCTTGGACAGGGATAAACGAGCAGTACTTC. This encodes CASSPPWTGINEQYF.

The chain recombines TRBV7-2 with TRBJ1-3, with D possibly being TRBD1 (6 bases). The V gene's germline CDR1 is SGHTA and CDR2 FQGNSA. The V end was cut by 9 bases, the J end by 1 base, with 13 bases between. The CDR3 consists of 14 residues. The CDR3, as DNA: TGTGCCAGTAGGGAGGGGACATCTGGAAACACCATATATTTT. It is translated as CASREGTSGNTIYF.